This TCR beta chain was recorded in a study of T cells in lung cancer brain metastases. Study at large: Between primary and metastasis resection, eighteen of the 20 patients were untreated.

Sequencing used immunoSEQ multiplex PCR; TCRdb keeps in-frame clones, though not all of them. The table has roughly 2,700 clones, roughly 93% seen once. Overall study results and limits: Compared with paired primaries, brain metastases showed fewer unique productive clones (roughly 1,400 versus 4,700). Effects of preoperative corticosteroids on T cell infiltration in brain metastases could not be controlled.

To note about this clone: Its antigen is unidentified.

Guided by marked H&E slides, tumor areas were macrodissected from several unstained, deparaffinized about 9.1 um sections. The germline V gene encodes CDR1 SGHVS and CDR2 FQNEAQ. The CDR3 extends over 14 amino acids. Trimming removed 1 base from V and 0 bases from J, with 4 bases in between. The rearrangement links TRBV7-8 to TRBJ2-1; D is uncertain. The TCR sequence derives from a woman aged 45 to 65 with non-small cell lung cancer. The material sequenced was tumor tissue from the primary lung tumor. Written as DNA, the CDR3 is TGTGCCAGCAGCTTAGAGGGCTCCTACAATGAGCAGTTCTTC. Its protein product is CASSLEGSYNEQFF.